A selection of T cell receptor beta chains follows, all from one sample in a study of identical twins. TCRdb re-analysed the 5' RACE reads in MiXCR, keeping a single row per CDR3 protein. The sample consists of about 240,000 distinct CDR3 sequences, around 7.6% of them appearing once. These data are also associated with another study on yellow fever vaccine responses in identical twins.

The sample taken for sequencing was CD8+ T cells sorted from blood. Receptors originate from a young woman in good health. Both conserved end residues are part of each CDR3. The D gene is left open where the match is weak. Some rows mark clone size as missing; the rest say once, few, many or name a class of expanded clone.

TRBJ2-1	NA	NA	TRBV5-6	CASSLEAGQYNEQFF	TGTGCCAGCAGCTTGGAAGCGGGCCAGTACAATGAGCAGTTCTTC
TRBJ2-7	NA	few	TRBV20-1	CSASLLGTYEQYF	TGCAGTGCTAGCCTATTGGGGACCTACGAGCAGTACTTC
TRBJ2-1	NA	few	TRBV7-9	CASSSSYIDEQFF	TGTGCCAGCAGCTCCAGTTATATCGATGAGCAGTTCTTC
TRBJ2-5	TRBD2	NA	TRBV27	CASSSRAPGTKYQETQYF	TGTGCCAGCAGCTCAAGGGCCCCCGGGACTAAATACCAAGAGACCCAGTACTTC
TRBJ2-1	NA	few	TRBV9	CASSVVSSAYNEQFF	TGTGCCAGCAGCGTAGTTAGCTCCGCCTACAATGAGCAGTTCTTC
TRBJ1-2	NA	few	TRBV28	CASTIPQRNYGYTF	TGTGCCAGCACTATCCCCCAGCGGAACTATGGCTACACCTTC
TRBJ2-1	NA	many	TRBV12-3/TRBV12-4	CASSPRRPLSGEQFF	TGTGCCAGCAGTCCAAGACGGCCCTTATCGGGTGAGCAGTTCTTC
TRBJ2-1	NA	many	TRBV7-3	CASSSPLGRPEQFF	TGTGCCAGCAGCTCCCCCCTTGGCAGGCCCGAGCAGTTCTTC
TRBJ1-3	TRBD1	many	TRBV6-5	CASSSTGTGTGNTIYF	TGTGCCAGCAGTTCGACAGGGACAGGGACTGGAAACACCATATATTTT
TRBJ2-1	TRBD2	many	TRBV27	CASSLTGLAGASYNEQFF	TGTGCCAGCAGTCTCACCGGACTAGCGGGGGCCTCCTACAATGAGCAGTTCTTC
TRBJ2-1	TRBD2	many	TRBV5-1	CASSTGTSGIMGNEQFF	TGCGCCAGCAGCACTGGGACTAGCGGGATCATGGGAAATGAGCAGTTCTTC
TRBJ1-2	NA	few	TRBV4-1	CASSQGACRSNYGYTF	TGCGCCAGCAGCCAGGGGGCCTGTAGGTCTAACTATGGCTACACCTTC
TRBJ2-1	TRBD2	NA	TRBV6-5	CASSYRGLAGFPIYNEQFF	TGTGCCAGCAGTTACCGAGGACTAGCGGGATTCCCCATATACAATGAGCAGTTCTTC
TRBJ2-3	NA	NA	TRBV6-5	CASSYSPGATDTQYF	TGTGCCAGCAGTTACTCGCCGGGGGCAACAGATACGCAGTATTTT
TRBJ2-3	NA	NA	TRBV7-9	CASSLGTAPPTTDTQYF	TGTGCCAGCAGCTTAGGGACAGCCCCGCCGACCACAGATACGCAGTATTTT
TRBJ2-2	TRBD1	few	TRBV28	CASRLISRQGDTGELFF	TGTGCCAGCAGACTAATATCCCGACAGGGAGACACCGGGGAGCTGTTTTTT
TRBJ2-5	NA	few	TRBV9	CASSVDQMQETQYF	TGTGCCAGCAGCGTAGACCAAATGCAAGAGACCCAGTACTTC
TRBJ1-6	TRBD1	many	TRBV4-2	CASSQARDRNNSPLHF	TGTGCCAGCAGCCAAGCAAGGGACAGGAATAATTCACCCCTCCACTTT
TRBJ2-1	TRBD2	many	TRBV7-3	CASSAFSSGINEQFF	TGTGCCAGCAGCGCTTTCTCTAGCGGGATCAATGAGCAGTTCTTC
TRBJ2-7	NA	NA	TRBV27	CASSGTSGGLPYEQYF	TGTGCCAGCAGTGGGACTTCTGGAGGTCTCCCCTACGAGCAGTACTTC
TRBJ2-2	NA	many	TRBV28	CASSLGQGANTGELFF	TGTGCCAGCAGTTTGGGGCAGGGAGCGAACACCGGGGAGCTGTTTTTT
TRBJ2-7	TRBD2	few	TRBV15	CATGTSEAYEQYF	TGTGCCACCGGGACTAGTGAAGCCTACGAGCAGTACTTC
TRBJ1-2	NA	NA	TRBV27	CASSLISGKVPYGYTF	TGTGCCAGCAGTTTAATCAGTGGGAAAGTTCCCTATGGCTACACCTTC
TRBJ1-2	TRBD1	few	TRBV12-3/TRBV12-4	CASSKTNTGTESVGYTF	TGTGCCAGCAGCAAGACAAACACCGGGACAGAGTCGGTTGGCTACACCTTC
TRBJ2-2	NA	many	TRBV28	CASSLRQTNTGELFF	TGTGCCAGCAGTTTAAGACAGACGAACACCGGGGAGCTGTTTTTT
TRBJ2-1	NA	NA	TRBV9	CASSVDAGAIYNEQFF	TGTGCCAGCAGCGTAGATGCGGGCGCGATTTACAATGAGCAGTTCTTC
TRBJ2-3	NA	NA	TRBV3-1	CATCQGEVGTDTQYF	TGTGCCACCTGCCAAGGCGAAGTGGGCACAGATACGCAGTATTTT
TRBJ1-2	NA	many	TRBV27	CASSATTDYYGYTF	TGTGCCAGCAGTGCCACGACTGATTACTATGGCTACACCTTC
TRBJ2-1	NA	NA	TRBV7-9	CASSPSAYNYNEQFF	TGTGCCAGCAGCCCAAGCGCGTACAACTACAATGAGCAGTTCTTC
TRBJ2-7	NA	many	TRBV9	CASSPQSSYEQYF	TGTGCCAGCAGCCCCCAGAGCTCCTACGAGCAGTACTTC
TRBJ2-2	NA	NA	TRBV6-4	CASSDSGGVTGELFF	TGTGCCAGCAGTGACTCAGGCGGGGTCACCGGGGAGCTGTTTTTT
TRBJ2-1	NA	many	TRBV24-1	CATSLQGNEQFF	TGTGCCACCAGCCTACAGGGAAATGAGCAGTTCTTC
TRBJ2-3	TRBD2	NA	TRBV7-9	CASSLQLAGDTQYF	TGTGCCAGCAGCTTACAACTAGCGGGAGATACGCAGTATTTT
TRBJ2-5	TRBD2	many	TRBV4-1	CASSQEGGVSLQETQYF	TGCGCCAGCAGCCAAGAGGGAGGGGTATCCTTACAAGAGACCCAGTACTTC
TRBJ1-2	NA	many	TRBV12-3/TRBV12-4	CASTLSSGAGTTYYGYTF	TGTGCCAGCACCCTCAGTAGTGGGGCAGGGACCACTTACTATGGCTACACCTTC
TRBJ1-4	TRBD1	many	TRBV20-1	CSASLGTGVGEKLFF	TGCAGTGCCTCATTGGGGACAGGGGTTGGCGAAAAACTGTTTTTT
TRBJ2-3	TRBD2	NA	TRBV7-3	CASSQGLARDTQYF	TGTGCCAGCAGCCAAGGACTAGCCAGAGATACGCAGTATTTT
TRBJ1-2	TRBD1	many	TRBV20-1	CSAERTGESYGYTF	TGCAGTGCAGAGAGGACAGGCGAGAGCTATGGCTACACCTTC